Here is one T cell receptor beta chain with its context. V lost 4 bases to trimming and J lost 2 bases, with 17 bases between them. The CDR3 has 16 amino acids. The V gene's germline CDR1 is SEHNR and CDR2 FQNEAQ (reference sequence). Authors' analysis steps: Nucleated cell number was recorded as an estimate derived from reference gene primer amplification. Libraries were prepared by immunoSEQ multiplex PCR; TCRdb keeps only in-frame clonotypes and omits some of them. That table gives V, J and clone size, and the DNA gave D and trimming. The top ten hold around 6% of the sample, which has 200,000 to 250,000 clones, about nine tenths seen once. The data were taken from a study of blood T cell repertoires in COVID-19. Study-level information: COVID-19 samples, acute and convalescent, were from the United States, Italy and Spain.

The cohort comprised adults aged roughly 18 to 90 years residing in some 24 US areas. The receptor was isolated from a woman younger than 45 with acute COVID-19. This chain links TRBV7-9 with TRBJ1-1; no definite D call. Sequencing was carried out using PBMCs or T cells enriched from blood (not recorded which). The CDR3 DNA follows: TGTGCCAGCAGCTCCCGTTCTGAGGGATCTAACACTGAAGCTTTCTTT. Translating it yields CASSSRSEGSNTEAFF.